The 32 T cell receptor beta chains below all came from one sample that was sequenced in a study of Graves' ophthalmopathy and Graves' hyperthyroidism. Amplification from RNA transcripts yielded the TCR beta CDR3 regions. RT-PCR in the first round used HTBI primers; a second-round multiplex PCR followed. TCRdb called the multiplex PCR reads again in MiXCR, with one record for every CDR3 protein. The repertoire consists of approximately 1.2 million distinct CDR3 sequences, with 35% to 40% occurring once and the leading ten covering 11%. The material sequenced was peripheral blood or thyroid tissue (not recorded which). These receptors all come from an adult man with Graves' hyperthyroidism.

This sequence joins TRBV5-1 and TRBJ2-5; tentatively, D is TRBD1 or TRBD2 (5 bases each). Looked up from germline, CDR1 is SGHRS and CDR2 is YFSETQ. The CDR3 contains 14 residues. V lost 3 bases and J lost 4, with 13 bases in between. The CDR3 here is CASSSMGPRETQYF. The CDR3, as DNA: TGCGCCAGCAGCTCCATGGGACCCCGAGAGACCCAGTACTTC.

This clonotype came up once. The gene calls are TRBV7-2 and TRBJ1-6, with D unclear. Between the trimmed V and J ends, which lost 1 base and 5 bases, there was a span of 9 bases. The CDR3 sequence is 15 residues long. Germline V gene sequence: CDR1 SGHTA, CDR2 FQGNSA. Written as DNA, the CDR3 is TGTGCCAGCAGCTTAGTGACCGGAGATAATTCACCCCTCCACTTT. Translated: CASSLVTGDNSPLHF.

The chain combines TRBV12-3 or TRBV12-4 with TRBJ1-1, with no clear D. V lost 3 bases, J lost 7 bases, and 12 bases lay in between. The CDR3 has 13 residues. The CDR3 DNA follows: TGTGCCAGCAGTTTGGGCCAACTAATTGAAGCTTTCTTT. It translates to CASSLGQLIEAFF.

Remarks on this clonotype: At one end, the junction sequence differs from germline, possibly due to a read error. V gene TRBV4-2 combines with J gene TRBJ2-6; no clear D gene. The CDR3 extends over 13 amino acids. Germline V gene lookup returns CDR1 LGHNA and CDR2 YNFKEQ. CDR3 sequence reads: CASSQEITEAVAF. The CDR3 DNA is TGTGCCAGCAGCCAAGAGATCACGGAAGCCGTGGCTTTC.

In this sample, this clonotype turned up many times. V usage is TRBV20-1 and J usage is TRBJ1-1; D ambiguous. In germline, CDR1 is DFQATT, CDR2 SNEGSKA (reference sequence). The CDR3 consists of 12 residues. Trimming stripped 3 bases from V and 2 bases from J, with 7 bases between. CDR3 sequence (DNA): TGCAGTGCTAGTTCCAGCAACACTGAAGCTTTCTTT. This translates into CSASSSNTEAFF.

The genes are TRBV15 and TRBJ2-5; a weak D match, TRBD1 (5 bases). Germline V gene data show CDR1 as LNHNV and CDR2 as YYDKDF (reference sequence). This CDR3 has 13 residues. V gave up 3 bases and J gave up 5 bases, with 10 bases separating them. The DNA for the CDR3 is TGTGCCACCAGCAGTAGGGGATCGGAGACCCAGTACTTC. Residues: CATSSRGSETQYF.

The chain recombines TRBV13 with TRBJ1-1; D gene unclear. Germline V gene lookup returns CDR1 PRHDT and CDR2 FYEKMQ (reference sequence). CDR3 length equals 12 residues. The V and J ends lost 5 bases and 3 bases respectively, with 7 bases between them. The DNA of the CDR3 is TGTGCCAGCAGCGTCCTCGACACTGAAGCTTTCTTT. Translating gives CASSVLDTEAFF.

This clonotype showed up many times. The chain is built from TRBV7-8 and TRBJ1-1; D remains ambiguous. The germline V gene has CDR1 SGHVS and CDR2 FQNEAQ. The V and J ends lost 5 bases and 8 bases respectively, with 9 bases between them. CDR3 length equals 11 residues. CDR3: CASSMTFEAFF. CDR3 coding DNA: TGTGCCAGCAGCATGACGTTCGAAGCTTTCTTT.

This clonotype was seen repeatedly, ten times or more. This chain joins TRBV7-3 and TRBJ2-7; D unresolved. The germline V gene encodes CDR1 SGHTA and CDR2 FQGTGA. V lost 3 bases to trimming and J lost 1 base, with 7 bases between them. The CDR3 has 13 residues. Written as DNA, the CDR3 is TGTGCCAGCAGCTTCGATAAATCCTACGAGCAGTACTTC. Translation: CASSFDKSYEQYF.

The sample holds many counts of this clonotype. The chain recombines TRBV4-1 with TRBJ1-4; no definite D call. V lost 1 base to trimming and J lost 8 bases, with 11 bases between them. Germline lookup yields CDR1 MGHRA and CDR2 YSYEKL. CDR3 length equals 14 residues. The CDR3 loop reads CASSQVGIGEKLFF. The CDR3 DNA sequence: TGCGCCAGCAGCCAAGTGGGGATCGGGGAAAAACTGTTTTTT.

The chain has TRBV25-1 and TRBJ2-7; 8 bases agree with TRBD1. V was clipped by 5 bases and J by 3 bases; unmatched bases: 18. The CDR3 loop spans 18 amino acids. CDR1 is MGHDK and CDR2 is SYGVNS in the germline V gene. The CDR3 DNA reads TGTGCCAGCAGTTTATTTCCAGTGAAAAGGACAGGGCGCTACGAGCAGTACTTC. This codes for CASSLFPVKRTGRYEQYF.

At least ten counts were recorded for this clonotype. The genes are TRBV9 and TRBJ1-6; no clear D gene. The CDR3 runs 14 residues. V gave up 0 bases and J gave up 10 bases, with 11 bases separating them. The germline V gene encodes CDR1 SGDLS and CDR2 YYNGEE. The CDR3 DNA reads TGTGCCAGCAGCGTAGGACCCCCAGGATCACCCCTCCACTTT. Translating gives CASSVGPPGSPLHF.

The chain joins TRBV20-1 to TRBJ1-6; 9 positions match TRBD1. The CDR3 runs 19 residues. The trim removed 1 base at V and 5 bases at J, leaving 15 bases unmatched. CDR1 is DFQATT and CDR2 is SNEGSKA in the germline V gene (reference sequence). CDR3 nucleotide sequence: TGCAGTGCTAGAGTGGACAGGGGTCTGGGGGCCCTAAATAATTCACCCCTCCACTTT. The encoded protein is CSARVDRGLGALNNSPLHF.

This clonotype came up a few times. One end of the junction fails to match germline, which may point to a read error. The chain combines TRBV10-3 with TRBJ2-7; D ambiguous. This CDR3 has 12 amino acids. Germline CDR1 ENHRY, CDR2 SYGVKD. CDR3 residues: CASSYTRGEQYF. CDR3 bases: TGTGCCAGCAGTTACACTCGTGGCGAGCAGTACTTC.

This clonotype was recorded many times. The CDR3 sequence is CASSPIETRNTEAFF. The CDR3 nucleotides are TGTGCCAGCAGTCCGATCGAGACAAGGAACACTGAAGCTTTCTTT. This chain connects TRBV28 to TRBJ1-1, with D unresolved. This CDR3 is 15 amino acids long. Germline assignment: CDR1 MDHEN and CDR2 SYDVKM. Trimming took off 5 bases at V and 1 base at J, with 14 bases between the two ends.

This clonotype was seen at least ten times. CDR3 in amino acids: CASSQDQLGRSEAFF. CDR3 nucleotides: TGCGCCAGCAGCCAAGATCAGCTGGGACGGTCTGAAGCTTTCTTT. V usage is TRBV4-3 and J usage is TRBJ1-1; maybe TRBD1 (5 bases). Germline CDR1 reads LGHNA; CDR2 reads YSLEER. Trimming stripped 0 bases from V and 6 bases from J, with 14 bases between. The CDR3 contains 15 residues.

This clonotype was seen a few times. The chain combines TRBV2 with TRBJ1-6, with D possibly being TRBD1 (6 bases). V shed 5 bases and J shed 9 bases, with 14 bases lying between them. Per the germline V gene, CDR1 is SNHLY and CDR2 is FYNNEI. The length of the CDR3 is 14 residues. CDR3 in DNA: TGTGCCAGCAGTCTGCGACAGGTGGTTTCACCCCTCCACTTT. Translating gives CASSLRQVVSPLHF.

Many counts were recorded for this clonotype. The chain links TRBV12-3 or TRBV12-4 to TRBJ1-5; maybe TRBD1 (6 bases). This CDR3 has 14 amino acids. The V end lost 6 bases, the J end lost 3 bases, and 12 bases lay between the germline ends. For the CDR3, the DNA is TGTGCCAGCAGCTCCACAGGGAACAATCAGCCCCAGCATTTT. Translation: CASSSTGNNQPQHF.

The chain uses TRBV2 and TRBJ1-2, with D possibly matching TRBD1 (6 bases). The CDR3 is 15 residues long. V lost 7 bases and J 4 bases, leaving 19 bases between the germline ends. In germline, CDR1 is SNHLY, CDR2 FYNNEI. The CDR3, as DNA: TGTGCCAGCATCCCGGTGGGGGCTGTTGGCTATGGCTACACCTTC. Translation gives CASIPVGAVGYGYTF.

Remarks on this clonotype: This may be a read error, as it is one base from a much larger clone. Since the CDR3 does not end with the conserved phenylalanine or tryptophan, this likely comes from a read error. The chain recombines TRBV7-3 with TRBJ2-5; 8 bases line up with TRBD1. The trim removed 5 bases at V and 5 bases at J, leaving 7 bases unmatched. This CDR3 is built from 14 residues. Germline V lookup: CDR1 SGHTA, CDR2 FQGTGA. CDR3 region: CASSQTGAGETQYL. The CDR3 region has the DNA TGTGCCAGCAGCCAGACAGGGGCGGGGGAGACCCAGTACCTC.

A note on this clonotype: The junction does not match germline at one end; this may be a read error. The chain employs TRBV12-3 or TRBV12-4 and TRBJ1-1; maybe TRBD1 (5 bases). The CDR3 runs 14 residues. The CDR3 nucleotides read TGTGCCAGCAGTCGTACCAGGGTGAACACTGGAGCTTTCTTT. Translation gives CASSRTRVNTGAFF.

This chain joins TRBV10-3 and TRBJ1-5, with unresolved D. This CDR3 is built from 13 residues. Germline V CDR1 and CDR2: ENHRY, SYGVKD. CDR3 DNA sequence: TGTGCTTGGCTGGGGATAGCAAATCAGCCCCAGCATTTT. This codes for CAWLGIANQPQHF.

In its sample, this clonotype was seen a few times. This chain uses TRBV6-2 or TRBV6-3 with TRBJ1-1; D may be TRBD1 (6 bases). Trimming stripped 2 bases from V and 3 bases from J, with 7 bases between. The germline gives CDR1 MNHEY, CDR2 SVGEGT. The CDR3 is 13 residues long. CDR3 loop: CASSYRGDTEAFF. The CDR3 nucleotides are TGTGCCAGCAGTTACAGGGGGGACACTGAAGCTTTCTTT.

The rearrangement uses TRBV7-2 and TRBJ2-2, with D perhaps being TRBD1 or TRBD2 (6 bases each). Germline V CDR1 and CDR2: SGHTA, FQGNSA. The CDR3 spans 14 residues. V lost 5 bases to trimming and J lost 7 bases, with 14 bases between them. The CDR3 DNA follows: TGTGCCAGCAGCCAGGACAGAGCGGGCGGGGAGCTGTTTTTT. Translating gives CASSQDRAGGELFF.

In this sample, this clonotype turned up many times. The gene calls are TRBV7-8 and TRBJ1-2; no reliable D call. Germline V CDR1 and CDR2: SGHVS, FQNEAQ. The CDR3 is 15 amino acids. The ends were cut back, 2 bases at V and 1 base at J, with 11 bases in the middle. DNA of the CDR3: TGTGCCAGCAGCTTAAGCCGGCAAAATAACTATGGCTACACCTTC. Translating it yields CASSLSRQNNYGYTF. The variable domain in full, completed from reference TRBV7-8 and TRBJ1-2, reads GAGVSQSPRYKVAKRGQDVALRCDPISGHVSLFWYQQALGQGPEFLTYFQNEAQLDKSGLPSDRFFAERPEGSVSTLKIQRTQQEDSAVYLCASSLSRQNNYGYTFGSGTRLTVV.

The chain combines TRBV19 with TRBJ1-1, with 10 bases matching TRBD1. The trim removed 6 bases at V and 5 bases at J, leaving 6 bases unmatched. This CDR3 comprises 14 residues. Per germline, CDR1 LNHDA and CDR2 SQIVND (reference sequence). CDR3 region: CASRGTGDGTEAFF. CDR3 in DNA: TGTGCCAGTAGAGGGACAGGGGACGGTACTGAAGCTTTCTTT.

This clonotype was seen repeatedly, ten times or more. The chain links TRBV12-3 or TRBV12-4 to TRBJ2-5; tentatively, D is TRBD1 (6 bases). V was shortened by 6 bases and J by 4 bases, with 15 bases between the two germline ends. This CDR3 contains 14 residues. Here the CDR3 reads CASRLQGRGETQYF. CDR3 DNA sequence: TGTGCCAGCAGACTGCAGGGGCGTGGAGAGACCCAGTACTTC.

The V gene is TRBV19, the J gene TRBJ2-7; 8 nucleotides match TRBD1. Germline V lookup: CDR1 LNHDA, CDR2 SQIVND (reference sequence). CDR3 length equals 15 residues. Losses at the gene ends were 2 bases for V and 4 bases for J; bases not matched to a gene: 7. CDR3 protein: CASSITGTGDYEQYF. For the CDR3, the DNA is TGTGCCAGTAGTATAACCGGGACAGGTGATTACGAGCAGTACTTC.

This clonotype was counted a few times. J is TRBJ2-2 and V is TRBV9, with TRBD2 matching 9 bases. Germline values: CDR1 SGDLS, CDR2 YYNGEE. Trimming at V came to 3 bases and at J to 2 bases, leaving 5 bases not matched to a gene. This CDR3 spans 16 amino acids. Here the CDR3 DNA reads TGTGCCAGCAGCGCCTCTAGCGGGGATAACACCGGGGAGCTGTTTTTT. Translated, it gives CASSASSGDNTGELFF.

The sample holds many counts of this clonotype. The chain employs TRBV7-2 and TRBJ1-1; D not certain. CDR3 length equals 12 residues. The V and J ends lost 4 bases and 11 bases respectively, with 14 bases between them. CDR1 and CDR2 from the germline V gene are SGHTA and FQGNSA. The CDR3 region has the DNA TGTGCCAGCAGCTCTCAGCGGGCTTCGGCTTTCTTT. Translation gives CASSSQRASAFF.

The table lists this clonotype with a few counts. The chain employs TRBV5-4 and TRBJ1-4; D not certain. V was pared by 1 base and J by 8 bases, with 9 bases between. This CDR3 is 13 amino acids long. Germline V gene sequence: CDR1 SGHNT, CDR2 YYREEE (reference sequence). CDR3 DNA sequence: TGTGCCAGCAGCTTGAACGGCTTCGAAAAACTGTTTTTT. This encodes CASSLNGFEKLFF. The complete variable domain, with remaining parts taken from reference TRBV5-4 and TRBJ1-4, reads ETGVTQSPTHLIKTRGQQVTLRCSSQSGHNTVSWYQQALGQGPQFIFQYYREEENGRGNFPPRFSGLQFPNYSSELNVNALELDDSALYLCASSLNGFEKLFFGSGTQLSVL.

CDR3 nucleotide sequence: TGTGCCTGGAGAGTTTCCGGCACCTTGAACACTGAAGCTTTCTTT. It codes for CAWRVSGTLNTEAFF. The V and J genes are TRBV30 and TRBJ1-1; no clear D. The CDR3 has 15 amino acids. The V gene's germline CDR1 is GTSNPN and CDR2 SVGIG (reference sequence). Trimming cost V 3 bases and J 0 bases, with 14 bases left between them.